This T cell receptor beta chain came from a study of cytomegalovirus exposure and HLA in healthy donors. On this clone itself: As yet, its antigen is unknown.

Study observations and caveats: For most TCR beta V segments, an earlier analysis put the productive rate at about 90% or about 30% of the time.

Amplification used 60 Vbeta primers and 13 Jbeta primers. Sequenced by immunoSEQ multiplex PCR; TCRdb stores in-frame clones only, minus some. The repertoire holds under 150,000 clones, with over 70% as singletons. Germline V CDR1 and CDR2: SGHVS, FQNEAQ. The V segment lost 0 bases and the J segment 4 bases; nucleotides outside the gene matches: 5. The CDR3 consists of 15 residues. Specimen: PBMCs. The rearrangement links TRBV7-8 to TRBJ2-7; 8 nucleotides match TRBD1. This sequence originates from a woman between 40 and 50 years old in good health and CMV-seronegative. CDR3 coding DNA: TGTGCCAGCAGCTTAGCAGGGACAGGTTATTACGAGCAGTACTTC. Translated: CASSLAGTGYYEQYF. Variable domain in full (rest from reference TRBV7-8 and TRBJ2-7): GAGVSQSPRYKVAKRGQDVALRCDPISGHVSLFWYQQALGQGPEFLTYFQNEAQLDKSGLPSDRFFAERPEGSVSTLKIQRTQQEDSAVYLCASSLAGTGYYEQYFGPGTRLTVT.